This passage covers 14 T cell receptor beta chains from one sample sequenced in a study of CD8+CD57+ T cells in acquired aplastic anemia. TCR beta VDJ combinations and CDR3 sequences were profiled from genomic DNA. TCRdb redid the calling of the reads with MiXCR, one entry per CDR3 protein. The data hold approximately 80,000 distinct CDR3 sequences, with 55% to 75% observed a single time. Individuals selected for sequencing had exhibited CD8+CD57+ cell expansion on flow cytometry. The material sequenced was sorted CD4+, CD8+, or CD8+CD57+ T cells (not recorded which) from PBMCs. The receptors come from a human donor with aplastic anemia.

The chain joins TRBV10-3 to TRBJ2-7; a weak D match, TRBD2 (5 bases). Germline values: CDR1 ENHRY, CDR2 SYGVKD. Trimming cost V 7 bases and J 2 bases, with 15 bases left between them. The length of the CDR3 is 14 residues. CDR3 protein: CAIKGFGNTYEQYF. The CDR3, as DNA: TGTGCCATCAAAGGTTTCGGGAATACCTACGAGCAGTACTTC.

The chain recombines TRBV2 with TRBJ2-3, with TRBD1 matching over 7 bases. CDR3 length: 13 residues. V lost 8 bases, J lost 2 bases, and 4 bases stayed unmatched. The V gene's germline CDR1 is SNHLY and CDR2 FYNNEI. CDR3 DNA: TGTGCCAGCCGGGACAGCCTCACAGATACGCAGTATTTT. Residues: CASRDSLTDTQYF.

This chain links TRBV10-3 with TRBJ2-1; TRBD2 matches 9 bases. With V trimmed by 6 bases and J by 7 bases, 1 base remained unmatched. Germline CDR1 reads ENHRY; CDR2 reads SYGVKD. The CDR3 loop spans 12 amino acids. The CDR3 protein is CAISGLANEQFF. The CDR3, as DNA: TGTGCCATCAGCGGACTAGCGAATGAGCAGTTCTTC.

This clonotype was observed once. The rearrangement uses TRBV24-1 and TRBJ2-1; D assignment may be TRBD1 or TRBD2 (5 bases each). This CDR3 spans 16 amino acids. Germline values: CDR1 KGHDR, CDR2 SFDVKD. With 4 bases removed from V and 3 bases from J, the gap between germline ends came to 15 bases. For the CDR3, the DNA is TGTGCCACCAGTGACCCCGGGACCGAAAACTACAATGAGCAGTTCTTC. Translating gives CATSDPGTENYNEQFF.

This rearrangement joins TRBV5-8 to TRBJ2-5, with D maybe TRBD1 (6 bases). In germline, CDR1 is SGHTS, CDR2 YDEGEE. V lost 3 bases to trimming and J lost 4 bases, with 16 bases between them. This CDR3 region has 15 residues. The CDR3 loop is CASSSLRGFVETQYF. CDR3 nucleotide sequence: TGTGCCAGCAGCTCCCTCAGGGGCTTCGTAGAGACCCAGTACTTC.

This clonotype occurred a few times. The chain couples TRBV4-1 to TRBJ2-3; the D gene is possibly TRBD1 (5 bases). V dropped 4 bases and J dropped 2 bases, with 13 bases sitting between them. From germline, CDR1 is MGHRA and CDR2 YSYEKL. The CDR3 consists of 15 residues. The CDR3 loop is CASSPSRGLTDTQYF. The CDR3, as DNA: TGCGCCAGCAGCCCCAGTAGGGGTCTCACAGATACGCAGTATTTT.

This sequence joins TRBV24-1 and TRBJ2-1; D not resolved. The CDR3 covers 15 residues. The V gene's germline CDR1 is KGHDR and CDR2 SFDVKD. Trimming removed 1 base from V and 5 bases from J, with 11 bases in between. The CDR3 here is CATSDLSLGNNEQFF. Here the CDR3 DNA reads TGTGCCACCAGTGATTTAAGTCTGGGAAACAATGAGCAGTTCTTC.

The chain is built from TRBV10-3 and TRBJ1-1; 9 nucleotides align to TRBD1. The CDR3 is 15 amino acids. In germline, CDR1 is ENHRY, CDR2 SYGVKD. The V and J ends lost 6 bases and 8 bases, in that order; junction bases with no gene match: 13. The CDR3 DNA reads as TGTGCCATCAGGCCGCAGGTCGGGACAGGGCGCGAAGCTTTCTTT. This gives the protein CAIRPQVGTGREAFF.

This clonotype was detected ten times or more. The J gene is TRBJ1-1, the V gene TRBV19, with 7 nucleotides matching TRBD1. CDR3 length: 15 amino acids. V was clipped by 9 bases and J by 0 bases; unmatched bases: 10. Germline V CDR1 and CDR2: LNHDA, SQIVND (reference sequence). The CDR3 nucleotides read TGTGCCAGCTACCGACAGGGAACTATGAACACTGAAGCTTTCTTT. Its translation is CASYRQGTMNTEAFF.

V usage is TRBV20-1 and J usage is TRBJ1-2; 8 nucleotides line up with TRBD1. This CDR3 has 12 amino acids. V gave up 6 bases and J gave up 3 bases; unmatched junction bases: 3. Germline lookup yields CDR1 DFQATT and CDR2 SNEGSKA (reference sequence). CDR3 in amino acids: CSAMTGDYGYTF. In DNA, the CDR3 is TGCAGTGCCATGACAGGGGACTATGGCTACACCTTC.

This chain connects TRBV20-1 to TRBJ2-3, with D maybe TRBD2 (6 bases). Trimming took off 1 base at V and 0 bases at J, with 20 bases between the two ends. Germline V gene lookup returns CDR1 DFQATT and CDR2 SNEGSKA (reference sequence). CDR3 length: 18 amino acids. The CDR3 loop is CSARGDVVVGGSTDTQYF. The CDR3 coding sequence is TGCAGTGCTAGAGGGGACGTGGTCGTGGGGGGAAGCACAGATACGCAGTATTTT.

This clonotype was picked up a small number of times. This rearrangement joins TRBV7-9 to TRBJ1-2, with a possible D match to TRBD1 (6 bases). Germline CDR1 SEHNR, CDR2 FQNEAQ (reference sequence). V gave up 5 bases and J gave up 3 bases, with 10 bases separating them. This CDR3 comprises 13 residues. This CDR3 reads CASSVGHDYGYTF. The CDR3 nucleotides read TGTGCCAGCAGCGTGGGACACGACTATGGCTACACCTTC.

DNA of the CDR3: TGTGCCAGCAGTCCCAGGACAGGGCAAAGCTATGGCTACACCTTC. Amino acid sequence: CASSPRTGQSYGYTF. This chain links TRBV2 with TRBJ1-2, with 8 bases fitting TRBD1. CDR3 length equals 15 residues. The junction had 9 bases not matched to a gene; V was cut back by 5 bases and J by 4 bases. Germline V gives CDR1 SNHLY, CDR2 FYNNEI.

This clonotype was seen at least ten times. The gene calls are TRBV19 and TRBJ1-1, with 8 positions matching TRBD1. Trimming took 5 bases from V and 6 from J; bases not matched to a gene: 5. Germline CDR1 LNHDA, CDR2 SQIVND (reference sequence). CDR3 length: 13 amino acids. The CDR3 nucleotides read TGTGCCAGTAGTGCCGACAGGGGCGCTGAAGCTTTCTTT. Translation gives CASSADRGAEAFF. Filled out from reference TRBV19 and TRBJ1-1, the complete variable domain reads DGGITQSPKYLFRKEGQNVTLSCEQNLNHDAMYWYRQDPGQGLRLIYYSQIVNDFQKGDIAEGYSVSREKKESFPLTVTSAQKNPTAFYLCASSADRGAEAFFGQGTRLTVV.